Listed here is a single TCR beta chain. Its antigen is still unknown. This CDR3 contains 17 residues. The ends lost 5 bases at V and 3 bases at J; junction bases unmatched: 8. Germline V gene lookup returns CDR1 MNHEY and CDR2 SMNVEV (reference sequence). MiXCR was run by TCRdb on the reads, yielding one entry per CDR3 protein. The profile shows around 350,000 distinct CDR3 sequences, roughly 18% of them singletons. This entry comes from a study of T cell repertoires in cytomegalovirus infection. Study in general: Public signatures in TCR beta pointed to CMV infection and matching HLA type.

Study-level results: The ex vivo response was dominated by HLA-C-restricted CMV-specific TCR beta clonotypes. Adding up the frequency of public TCR beta families identified people who carried CMV plus the relevant HLA.

The TCR was taken from a human donor in good health (CMV status not recorded). Some clones in this sample may be carry-over from other donors' samples. Sequencing was performed on PBMCs. The chain employs TRBV27 and TRBJ2-1; 12 nucleotides align to TRBD2. The CDR3 is CASSPPSGRARYNEQFF. The CDR3 nucleotides read TGTGCCAGCAGTCCACCTAGCGGGAGGGCACGCTACAATGAGCAGTTCTTC.